This T cell receptor (beta chain) was observed in a study of blood T cell repertoires in COVID-19. In the study overall: The study drew acute and convalescent COVID-19 samples from the United States, Italy and Spain.

The method was immunoSEQ multiplex PCR; TCRdb's version includes in-frame clones alone and lacks a portion of them. Counted here are 250,000 to 350,000 clones, just over 85% occurring once; the ten biggest clones make up about 3%. Germline-derived CDR1 and CDR2 are ENHRY and SYGVKD. The V segment lost 7 bases and the J segment 1 base; nucleotides outside the gene matches: 9. This CDR3 is 16 amino acids long. V and J are TRBV10-3 and TRBJ2-3; 9 bases are shared with TRBD1. The sequenced sample was peripheral blood. This receptor was obtained from a woman in her 30s with active or convalescent COVID-19. The CDR3 sequence is CAINPGQGWGTDTQYF. The CDR3 nucleotides are TGTGCCATCAATCCCGGACAGGGGTGGGGCACAGATACGCAGTATTTT.